These 16 T cell receptor beta chains came from one sample sequenced in a study of blood T cell repertoires in COVID-19. Libraries were prepared by immunoSEQ multiplex PCR; TCRdb keeps only in-frame clonotypes and omits some of them. The repertoire holds under 250,000 clones, with about 80% as singletons. The sample comprised peripheral blood. The receptors come from a man at least 80 years old with acute or convalescent COVID-19.

The chain joins TRBV5-5 to TRBJ2-7; weak D call: TRBD1 (5 bases). The V gene lost 1 base and the J gene lost 3 bases, with 14 bases spanning the gap. This CDR3 comprises 15 residues. Germline V gives CDR1 SGHKS, CDR2 YYEKEE (reference sequence). The CDR3 coding sequence is TGTGCCAGCAGCTTGCAGGGAACGGGTGACTACGAGCAGTACTTC. It codes for CASSLQGTGDYEQYF.

A few counts support this clone. The chain is built from TRBV2 and TRBJ1-5; possible D gene TRBD1, 6 bases. This CDR3 region has 14 residues. Germline values: CDR1 SNHLY, CDR2 FYNNEI. The V end was cut by 6 bases, the J end by 7 bases, with 16 bases between. The CDR3 spells CASREITGSQPQHF. The CDR3 bases are TGTGCCAGCAGGGAGATAACAGGGTCCCAGCCCCAGCATTTT.

This clone was counted a few times. This sequence joins TRBV4-1 and TRBJ1-1; TRBD1 matches at 7 bases. J was trimmed by 3 bases and V by 1 base; bases with no gene match: 8. Germline V gene data show CDR1 as MGHRA and CDR2 as YSYEKL. CDR3 length equals 16 residues. CDR3 in DNA: TGCGCCAGCAGCCAAGGACAGGGTGGGATAGACACTGAAGCTTTCTTT. Translation: CASSQGQGGIDTEAFF.

This rearrangement joins TRBV30 to TRBJ2-7, with a possible D match to TRBD2 (7 bases). The germline V gene encodes CDR1 GTSNPN and CDR2 SVGIG (reference sequence). V was shortened by 5 bases and J by 0 bases, with 20 bases between the two germline ends. CDR3 length: 16 amino acids. CDR3 DNA: TGTGCCTGGTCTAAAGGGGGGGTCGGGGGCTCCTACGAGCAGTACTTC. This sequence encodes CAWSKGGVGGSYEQYF.

The rearrangement links TRBV19 to TRBJ2-3, with D possibly TRBD1 on 6 matching bases. The V and J ends lost 3 bases and 3 bases respectively, with 10 bases between them. The germline CDR1 and CDR2 sequences are LNHDA and SQIVND (reference sequence). This CDR3 comprises 14 residues. The CDR3 DNA is TGTGCCAGTAGTATTCAGGGGAGAACAGATACGCAGTATTTT. This translates into CASSIQGRTDTQYF.

The chain is built from TRBV18 and TRBJ1-2; D gene ambiguous. The CDR3 is 16 amino acids. Germline CDR1 and CDR2: KGHSH and LQKENI. V lost 2 bases, J lost 2 bases, and 15 bases lay in between. CDR3 DNA: TGTGCCAGCTCACCATATACGGGGAGCGGGAACTATGGCTACACCTTC. It is translated as CASSPYTGSGNYGYTF.

V usage is TRBV28 and J usage is TRBJ1-6, with D unclear. The CDR3 spans 14 residues. The V and J ends lost 3 bases and 6 bases respectively, with 9 bases between them. Germline assignment: CDR1 MDHEN and CDR2 SYDVKM. The DNA of the CDR3 is TGTGCCAGCAGTTTCCCGGGTACTAATTCACCCCTCCACTTT. Protein: CASSFPGTNSPLHF.

The chain recombines TRBV5-1 with TRBJ2-2; D gene unclear. Germline-derived CDR1 and CDR2 are SGHRS and YFSETQ. V lost 1 base and J lost 0, with 10 bases in between. The CDR3 is 16 residues long. CDR3 coding DNA: TGCGCCAGCAGCTTGAATGGCCGTACGAACACCGGGGAGCTGTTTTTT. It specifies CASSLNGRTNTGELFF.

J is TRBJ1-4 and V is TRBV5-1; 8 bases align to TRBD1. V shed 3 bases and J 8 bases; nucleotides not matched to a gene: 6. Germline V lookup: CDR1 SGHRS, CDR2 YFSETQ. CDR3 size: 14 residues. CDR3 sequence reads: CASSSDRAGEKLFF. DNA of the CDR3: TGCGCCAGCAGCTCGGACAGGGCTGGAGAAAAACTGTTTTTT.

The genes are TRBV6-5 and TRBJ1-4; tentatively, D is TRBD1 (6 bases). Trimming pared 7 bases from V and 7 bases from J, leaving 13 bases between. The germline V gene encodes CDR1 MNHEY and CDR2 SVGAGI. There are 13 residues in the CDR3. The CDR3 sequence: CASNGGRGEKLFF. The DNA of the CDR3 is TGTGCCAGCAACGGGGGGCGAGGTGAAAAACTGTTTTTT.

CDR3 protein: CASSPTSGRHLYNEQFF. The DNA of the CDR3 is TGTGCCAGCAGTCCTACTAGCGGGAGGCACCTTTACAATGAGCAGTTCTTC. The gene calls are TRBV2 and TRBJ2-1; TRBD2 matches 12 bases. Per the germline V gene, CDR1 is SNHLY and CDR2 is FYNNEI. V dropped 5 bases and J dropped 4; count of bases not matched to a gene: 9. The CDR3 is 17 amino acids.

The chain employs TRBV30 and TRBJ1-1, with TRBD1 matching over 7 bases. V trimming: 0 bases; J trimming: 5 bases; junction bases outside the gene matches: 15. This CDR3 is built from 17 residues. Germline V lookup: CDR1 GTSNPN, CDR2 SVGIG (reference sequence). CDR3 in DNA: TGTGCCTGGAGTGTACGACAGGGTCTTAAATTGAGGACTGAAGCTTTCTTT. Protein sequence: CAWSVRQGLKLRTEAFF.

The chain joins TRBV7-9 to TRBJ1-4; the D gene is possibly TRBD1 (6 bases). The V end was cut by 0 bases, the J end by 5 bases, with 7 bases between. The CDR3 length is 14 residues. Germline CDR1 reads SEHNR; CDR2 reads FQNEAQ (reference sequence). The CDR3 bases are TGTGCCAGCAGCTTAGCGCAGGGGAATGAAAAACTGTTTTTT. Translating it yields CASSLAQGNEKLFF. Complete variable domain (other parts from reference TRBV7-9 and TRBJ1-4): DTGVSQNPRHKITKRGQNVTFRCDPISEHNRLYWYRQTLGQGPEFLTYFQNEAQLEKSRLLSDRFSAERPKGSFSTLEIQRTEQGDSAMYLCASSLAQGNEKLFFGSGTQLSVL.

The rearrangement uses TRBV7-3 and TRBJ1-1; 9 nucleotides match TRBD1. With V trimmed by 0 bases and J by 0 bases, 8 bases remained unmatched. In germline, CDR1 is SGHTA, CDR2 FQGTGA. The CDR3 totals 18 residues. The CDR3 coding sequence is TGTGCCAGCAGCTTAACCCCGGGACAGGGTCGATTGAACACTGAAGCTTTCTTT. Its translation is CASSLTPGQGRLNTEAFF. Using reference TRBV7-3 and TRBJ1-1 for the parts outside the CDR3, the full variable domain is GAGVSQTPSNKVTEKGKYVELRCDPISGHTALYWYRQSLGQGPEFLIYFQGTGAADDSGLPNDRFFAVRPEGSVSTLKIQRTERGDSAVYLCASSLTPGQGRLNTEAFFGQGTRLTVV.

The chain joins TRBV24-1 to TRBJ2-7, with 9 bases lining up with TRBD1. Germline V gene sequence: CDR1 KGHDR, CDR2 SFDVKD. J was trimmed by 1 base and V by 3 bases; bases with no gene match: 6. The CDR3 covers 16 residues. CDR3 nucleotide sequence: TGTGCCACCAGTGATCGGGGACAGGGTGGGTCCTACGAGCAGTACTTC. It encodes CATSDRGQGGSYEQYF.

This clone was detected only a few times. V usage is TRBV25-1 and J usage is TRBJ2-5; no definite D call. The CDR3 has 15 residues. Trimming cost V 4 bases and J 5 bases, with 17 bases left between them. CDR1 and CDR2 from the germline V gene are MGHDK and SYGVNS. The CDR3 coding sequence is TGTGCCAGCAGTGGTTTCGGTTTTACGAGGGAGACCCAGTACTTC. Amino acid sequence: CASSGFGFTRETQYF. The full variable domain, with the rest looked up from reference TRBV25-1 and TRBJ2-5, is EADIYQTPRYLVIGTGKKITLECSQTMGHDKMYWYQQDPGMELHLIHYSYGVNSTEKGDLSSESTVSRIRTEHFPLTLESARPSHTSQYLCASSGFGFTRETQYFGPGTRLLVL.